This T cell receptor (beta chain) was identified in a study of cytomegalovirus exposure and HLA in healthy donors. V lost 2 bases and J lost 5, with 8 bases in between. Germline V lookup: CDR1 SGHDT, CDR2 YYEEEE. The CDR3 contains 13 residues. A remark on this clone: Its antigen is not identified.

Study-wide points: In a later analysis, the majority of CMV-associated beta chains seemingly showed HLA restriction. The availability of immune exposure information extended only to CMV serostatus. Previously analyzed data showed that most TCR beta V segments were productive at a frequency of about 87% or about 30%. An analysis that was carried out later associated 15,000 to 20,000 TCR beta sequences with HLA alleles at 0.05 false discovery rate.

PCR involved 60 Vbeta and 13 Jbeta primers. Libraries were prepared by immunoSEQ multiplex PCR; TCRdb keeps only in-frame clonotypes and omits some of them. The table lists 100,000 to 150,000 clones, about three quarters of them singletons, with less than 2.5% in the top ten. This chain joins TRBV5-6 and TRBJ2-1, with D possibly being TRBD2 (5 bases). Sequenced input: PBMCs. The clonotype comes from a man aged 45 to 65 in good health and CMV-seronegative. The chain's CDR3 is CASSFGADNEQFF. CDR3 DNA: TGTGCCAGCAGCTTCGGAGCGGACAATGAGCAGTTCTTC.